The sequence of this T cell receptor (beta chain) was determined in a study of CD8 T cells in Susac syndrome. Random hexamers were used to reverse transcribe roughly 0.45 to 1 ug of RNA. TCRdb re-derived calls from the immunoSEQ multiplex PCR reads in MiXCR, one entry per CDR3 protein. The sample yields more than 95,000 distinct CDR3 sequences, about 92% seen once. This CDR3 is built from 13 residues. Trimming stripped 2 bases from V and 8 bases from J, with 12 bases between. In germline, CDR1 is SGHTA, CDR2 FQGTGA. Sequencing was carried out using CD4+ T cells from PBMCs. This chain links TRBV7-3 with TRBJ1-2; the D gene is possibly TRBD1 (6 bases). The clonotype was recovered from a human donor with multiple sclerosis. The CDR3 nucleotides are TGTGCCAGCAGCTTATCACAGGGCGACGGCTACACCTTC. Translation gives CASSLSQGDGYTF.